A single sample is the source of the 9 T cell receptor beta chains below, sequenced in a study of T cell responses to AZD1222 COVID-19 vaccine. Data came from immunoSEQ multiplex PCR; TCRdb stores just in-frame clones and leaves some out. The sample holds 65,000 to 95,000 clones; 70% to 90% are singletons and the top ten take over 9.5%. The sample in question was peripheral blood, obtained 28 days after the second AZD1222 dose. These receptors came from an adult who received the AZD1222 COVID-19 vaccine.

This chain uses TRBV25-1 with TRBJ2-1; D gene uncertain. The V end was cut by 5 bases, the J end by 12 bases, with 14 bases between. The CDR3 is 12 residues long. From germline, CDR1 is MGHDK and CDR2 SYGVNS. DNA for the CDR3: TGTGCCAGCAGTCTCCCAGTCCTTGGGCAGTTCTTC. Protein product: CASSLPVLGQFF.

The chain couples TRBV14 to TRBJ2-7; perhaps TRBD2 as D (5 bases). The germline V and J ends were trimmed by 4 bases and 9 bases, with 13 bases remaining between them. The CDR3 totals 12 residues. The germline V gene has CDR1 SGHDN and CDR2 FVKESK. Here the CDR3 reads CASSPPGRGQYF. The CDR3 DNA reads TGTGCCAGCAGCCCCCCTGGCCGGGGGCAGTACTTC.

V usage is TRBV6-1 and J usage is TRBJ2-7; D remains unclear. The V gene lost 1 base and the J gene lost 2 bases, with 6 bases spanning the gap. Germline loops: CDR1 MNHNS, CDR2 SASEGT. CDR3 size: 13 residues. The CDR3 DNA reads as TGTGCCAGCAGTGAAGGCAGTACCTACGAGCAGTACTTC. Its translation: CASSEGSTYEQYF.

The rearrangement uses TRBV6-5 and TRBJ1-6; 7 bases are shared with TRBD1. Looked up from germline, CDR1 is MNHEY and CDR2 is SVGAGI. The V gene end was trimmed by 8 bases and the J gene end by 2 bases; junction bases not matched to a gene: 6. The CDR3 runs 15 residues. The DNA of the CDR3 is TGTGCCAGCCGATCCGACAGGGCCTATAATTCACCCCTCCACTTT. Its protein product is CASRSDRAYNSPLHF.

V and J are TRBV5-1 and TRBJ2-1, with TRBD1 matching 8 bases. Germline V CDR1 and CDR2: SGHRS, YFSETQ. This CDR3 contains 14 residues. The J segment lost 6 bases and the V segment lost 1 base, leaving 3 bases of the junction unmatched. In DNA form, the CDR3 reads TGCGCCAGCAGCTTGCAGGGGGCGCCCAATGAGCAGTTCTTC. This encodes CASSLQGAPNEQFF.

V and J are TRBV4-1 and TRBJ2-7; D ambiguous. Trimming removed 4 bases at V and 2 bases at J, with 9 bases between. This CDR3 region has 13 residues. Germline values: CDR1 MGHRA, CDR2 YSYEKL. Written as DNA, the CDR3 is TGCGCCAGCAGCCGTACTGGACCCTACGAGCAGTACTTC. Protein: CASSRTGPYEQYF.

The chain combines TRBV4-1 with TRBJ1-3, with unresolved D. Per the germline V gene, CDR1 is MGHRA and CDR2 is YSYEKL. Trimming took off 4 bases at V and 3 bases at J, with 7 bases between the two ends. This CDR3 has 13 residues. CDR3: CASSRSVGNTIYF. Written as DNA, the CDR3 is TGCGCCAGCAGCCGGTCAGTTGGAAACACCATATATTTT.

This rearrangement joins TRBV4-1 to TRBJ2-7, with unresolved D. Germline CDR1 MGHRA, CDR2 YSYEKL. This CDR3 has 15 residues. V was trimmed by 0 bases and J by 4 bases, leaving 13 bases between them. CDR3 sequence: CASSQEPAPGYEQYF. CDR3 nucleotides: TGCGCCAGCAGCCAAGAGCCAGCCCCTGGATACGAGCAGTACTTC.

The CDR3 region has the DNA TGCGCCAGCAGCCAAGACGGGCTGGGTCGGGGGGCCCGCGGTGGCTACACCTTC. It specifies CASSQDGLGRGARGGYTF. The V call is TRBV4-1, the J call TRBJ1-2; perhaps TRBD1 as D (6 bases). Per germline, CDR1 MGHRA and CDR2 YSYEKL. V was trimmed by 0 bases and J by 7 bases, leaving 24 bases between them. This CDR3 comprises 18 residues.